This T cell receptor (beta chain) was sequenced in a study of blood T cell repertoires in COVID-19. Study-wide background: Both acute and convalescent COVID-19 samples were obtained from the United States, Italy and Spain. PBMCs, B-cell-depleted T cells, or T cells provided the cDNA or gDNA that made up the material.

Methods used by the authors: The authors estimated nucleated cell counts from reference gene primer amplification. Produced via immunoSEQ multiplex PCR; TCRdb's table is partial and in-frame only. V and J calls and clone size are given by that table; D and trimming were obtained from the DNA. The table has about 170,000 clones, over 85% seen once. The sample holds a few counts of this clone. The sample taken for sequencing was peripheral blood. The origin of this receptor is a woman aged 45 to 65 with acute or convalescent COVID-19.

CDR3 sequence reads: CASSHRDTYSPLHF. As DNA, the CDR3 is TGTGCCAGCAGCCACCGGGACACATATTCACCCCTCCACTTT. The V and J genes are TRBV14 and TRBJ1-6; D perhaps matches TRBD1 (6 bases). V was clipped by 3 bases and J by 8 bases, with 11 bases between them. CDR1 is SGHDN, CDR2 FVKESK, per germline. The CDR3 length is 14 residues.